This TCR beta chain was identified in a study of technical replicates of blood from a handful of donors. CDR3 length equals 14 residues. CDR1 LNHDA and CDR2 SQIVND come from the germline V gene (reference sequence). V trimming: 7 bases; J trimming: 3 bases; junction bases outside the gene matches: 8. Using immunoSEQ multiplex PCR, the repertoire was profiled, and TCRdb retains in-frame clones only, with some absent. The table lists approximately 89,000 clones, about 94% of them singletons. Material: T cells isolated from PBMCs. This sequence joins TRBV19 and TRBJ1-1; 7 bases map to TRBD1. The TCR sequence derives from a human donor in good health. The CDR3 DNA sequence: TGTGCCAGTAACGAGGGACAGCCGGACACTGAAGCTTTCTTT. Protein product: CASNEGQPDTEAFF.